The 8 T cell receptor beta chains below come from one sample, sequenced in a study of blood T cell repertoires in COVID-19. Sequencing used immunoSEQ multiplex PCR; TCRdb keeps in-frame clones, though not all of them. The sample lists about 290,000 clones, around 85% occurring once. Sequencing was performed on peripheral blood. These TCRs come from a woman aged 45-65 years with active or convalescent COVID-19.

The chain combines TRBV4-2 with TRBJ2-5; 8 positions agree with TRBD1. This CDR3 spans 16 amino acids. The V gene's germline CDR1 is LGHNA and CDR2 YNFKEQ. Trimming took 0 bases from V and 2 from J; bases not matched to a gene: 5. The CDR3 is CASSQDLQGVQETQYF. Written as DNA, the CDR3 is TGTGCCAGCAGCCAAGATCTACAGGGGGTTCAAGAGACCCAGTACTTC.

The rearrangement joins TRBV27 to TRBJ2-1; the match to TRBD2 covers 8 bases. The CDR3 loop spans 15 amino acids. Germline V CDR1 and CDR2: MNHEY, SMNVEV (reference sequence). The J segment lost 2 bases and the V segment lost 4 bases, leaving 4 bases of the junction unmatched. The CDR3 loop reads CASSSTSGPYNEQFF. The CDR3 coding sequence is TGTGCCAGCAGTTCCACTAGCGGCCCCTACAATGAGCAGTTCTTC.

The chain has TRBV15 and TRBJ1-1; a weak D match, TRBD1 (6 bases). The CDR3 totals 15 residues. V lost 3 bases and J 3 bases, leaving 14 bases between the germline ends. The germline gives CDR1 LNHNV, CDR2 YYDKDF (reference sequence). CDR3 amino acids: CATSRLQGIDTEAFF. The CDR3 nucleotides read TGTGCCACCAGCAGGTTACAGGGTATTGACACTGAAGCTTTCTTT. The whole variable domain, remainder taken from reference TRBV15 and TRBJ1-1, is DAMVIQNPRYQVTQFGKPVTLSCSQTLNHNVMYWYQQKSSQAPKLLFHYYDKDFNNEADTPDNFQSRRPNTSFCFLDIRSPGLGDTAMYLCATSRLQGIDTEAFFGQGTRLTVV.

The rearrangement joins TRBV24-1 to TRBJ2-1; 10 nucleotides align to TRBD1. This CDR3 is 15 amino acids long. Trimming at V came to 4 bases and at J to 7 bases, leaving 6 bases not matched to a gene. From germline, CDR1 is KGHDR and CDR2 SFDVKD. The CDR3 loop is CATSDTGQGWNEQFF. DNA of the CDR3: TGTGCCACCAGTGACACGGGACAGGGGTGGAATGAGCAGTTCTTC.

This clone came up once. The chain employs TRBV7-9 and TRBJ1-1; 11 bases map to TRBD1. J lost 6 bases, V lost 5 bases, and 17 bases had no gene match. This CDR3 contains 18 residues. CDR1 is SEHNR and CDR2 is FQNEAQ in the germline V gene (reference sequence). CDR3 in amino acids: CASSPRIRTGGPNAEAFF. The DNA for the CDR3 is TGTGCCAGCAGCCCTAGAATCCGGACAGGGGGCCCTAATGCTGAAGCTTTCTTT.

The chain links TRBV6-6 to TRBJ2-5; D possibly corresponds to TRBD2 (6 bases). The germline gives CDR1 MNHNY, CDR2 SVGAGI (reference sequence). V gave up 2 bases and J gave up 7 bases, with 20 bases separating them. The CDR3 length is 16 residues. The CDR3 sequence is CASSYNPLRGSGTQYF. In DNA, the CDR3 is TGTGCCAGCAGTTACAACCCTCTGCGGGGATCAGGGACCCAGTACTTC.

Notes on this clone: One end of the junction varies from germline; a read error may be responsible. The chain links TRBV7-7 to TRBJ2-2; D possibly corresponds to TRBD1 (6 bases). Per the germline V gene, CDR1 is SSHAT and CDR2 is FNYEAQ (reference sequence). The CDR3 contains 13 residues. Here the CDR3 DNA reads TGTGCTAGCAGCTTAACAGGGACCGGGGAGCTGTTTTTT. It encodes CASSLTGTGELFF.

This chain joins TRBV7-9 and TRBJ2-5, with 8 bases that match TRBD2. CDR3 length equals 14 residues. Germline assignment: CDR1 SEHNR and CDR2 FQNEAQ (reference sequence). The ends lost 2 bases at V and 2 bases at J; junction bases unmatched: 1. The CDR3 spells CASSLLAGQETQYF. The CDR3 nucleotides are TGTGCCAGCAGCTTATTAGCGGGACAAGAGACCCAGTACTTC.